The 32 T cell receptor beta chains in this list originate from one sample, sequenced in a study of T cells in localized non-small cell lung cancer (dated by TCRdb to 2020 to 2022). Preparation of the library involved the immunoSEQ multiplex PCR assay. TCRdb took this table from immuneACCESS and kept in-frame rearrangements with V and J called. Such tables lack part of the clones; where checked against another copy, unresolved V genes explain under half of the gap, and the rest is unexplained. Across this sample there are 65,000 to 80,000 clones, with around 84% seen only once. The ten largest clones represent roughly 1.4% of the sample. Sequenced here: peripheral blood, sampled before any cancer treatment. The receptors originated from a female donor aged 60 or older with stage I lung adenocarcinoma.

The rearrangement links TRBV7-9 to TRBJ2-5; D may be TRBD1 (5 bases). The last part of the DNA fits TRBJ2-7 better; the J call may be wrong. The CDR3 sequence is 13 residues long. CDR1 SEHNR and CDR2 FQNEAQ come from the germline V gene (reference sequence). The chain's CDR3 is CASSLAGEYEQYF. CDR3 coding DNA: TGTGCCAGCAGCTTAGCAGGGGAATACGAGCAGTACTTC.

V is TRBV5-4 and J is TRBJ2-1, with 8 nucleotides matching TRBD2. The CDR3 is made up of 16 amino acids. With V trimmed by 0 bases and J by 7 bases, 9 bases remained unmatched. Looked up from germline, CDR1 is SGHNT and CDR2 is YYREEE (reference sequence). CDR3 loop: CASSLVGGTRENEQFF. In nucleotides, the CDR3 is TGTGCCAGCAGCTTGGTTGGCGGGACTAGGGAGAATGAGCAGTTCTTC.

V and J are TRBV7-3 and TRBJ2-7; D not resolved. The CDR3 is 16 amino acids. Germline CDR1 and CDR2: SGHTA and FQGTGA. Trimming shortened V by 9 bases and J by 3 bases, and 24 bases separated the two germline ends. The DNA of the CDR3 is TGTGCCAGTCCCCCCCAAAAACAGCCGTCTTTCTACGAGCAGTACTTC. Translation: CASPPQKQPSFYEQYF.

This clone was seen more than once but under ten times. The chain couples TRBV15 to TRBJ1-5; no definite D call. V lost 1 base and J lost 5, with 9 bases in between. The germline V gene has CDR1 LNHNV and CDR2 YYDKDF (reference sequence). There are 14 residues in the CDR3. CDR3 loop: CATSRAGGYQPQHF. In DNA, the CDR3 is TGTGCCACCAGCAGAGCCGGAGGGTATCAGCCCCAGCATTTT.

This chain connects TRBV10-3 to TRBJ1-1; D is possibly TRBD1 (5 bases). The V gene lost 3 bases and the J gene lost 5 bases, with 13 bases spanning the gap. Germline-derived CDR1 and CDR2 are ENHRY and SYGVKD. The CDR3 has 14 amino acids. Written as DNA, the CDR3 is TGTGCCATCAGTGAAGACAGTCAGAGGACTGAAGCTTTCTTT. This sequence encodes CAISEDSQRTEAFF.

The rearrangement links TRBV18 to TRBJ2-3; D call uncertain. Germline-derived CDR1 and CDR2 are KGHSH and LQKENI. The CDR3 covers 15 residues. The ends were cut back, 6 bases at V and 1 base at J, with 14 bases in the middle. The CDR3, as DNA: TGTGCCAGCTCCCCCCCCGCCTCCGGCACAGATACGCAGTATTTT. It translates to CASSPPASGTDTQYF.

The CDR3 sequence: CASSAGSTGELFF. The CDR3 DNA reads as TGCGCCAGCAGCGCTGGCTCCACCGGGGAGCTGTTTTTT. The chain combines TRBV10-1 with TRBJ2-2; D remains ambiguous. The length of the CDR3 is 13 residues. The germline CDR1 and CDR2 sequences are WNHNN and SYGVQD (reference sequence). Trimming took 6 bases from V and 4 from J, leaving 9 bases between them.

This clone appeared many times. The chain recombines TRBV7-3 with TRBJ2-6; D is unresolved. The CDR3 has 14 amino acids. Germline V gene sequence: CDR1 SGHTA, CDR2 FQGTGA. V lost 4 bases and J lost 4, with 8 bases in between. For the CDR3, the DNA is TGTGCCAGCAGCTACACCTCGGGGGCCAACGTCCTGACTTTC. It specifies CASSYTSGANVLTF.

The CDR3: CSVEDGGSYEQYF. The CDR3 bases are TGCAGCGTTGAAGACGGGGGCTCCTACGAGCAGTACTTC. This sequence joins TRBV29-1 and TRBJ2-7; D perhaps matches TRBD2 (6 bases). The germline CDR1 and CDR2 sequences are SQVTM and ANQGSEA. The CDR3 contains 13 residues. The ends were cut back, 0 bases at V and 0 bases at J, with 6 bases in the middle.

The chain employs TRBV28 and TRBJ1-4; 8 bases match TRBD1. The ends lost 6 bases at V and 7 bases at J; junction bases unmatched: 4. Germline-derived CDR1 and CDR2 are MDHEN and SYDVKM. The CDR3 spans 13 residues. DNA for the CDR3: TGTGCCAGCAGAGACAGGGGTCGTGAAAAACTGTTTTTT. Its translation: CASRDRGREKLFF.

The rearrangement joins TRBV27 to TRBJ1-2; possibly TRBD1 for D (6 bases). The V gene's germline CDR1 is MNHEY and CDR2 SMNVEV (reference sequence). V shed 3 bases and J shed 2 bases, with 10 bases lying between them. This CDR3 comprises 14 residues. The DNA for the CDR3 is TGTGCCAGCAGTTTCATCCAGGGGAACTATGGCTACACCTTC. Protein product: CASSFIQGNYGYTF.

V gene TRBV28 combines with J gene TRBJ1-2; the D gene is possibly TRBD1 (5 bases). Germline V gene lookup returns CDR1 MDHEN and CDR2 SYDVKM. There are 14 residues in the CDR3. Trimming stripped 6 bases from V and 5 bases from J, with 16 bases between. The chain's CDR3 is CASSPRGGNYGYTF. CDR3 coding DNA: TGTGCCAGCAGCCCCCGTGGGGGAAATTATGGCTACACCTTC.

This clone was detected once. The chain uses TRBV18 and TRBJ2-2; D possibly corresponds to TRBD1 (5 bases). Germline CDR1 reads KGHSH; CDR2 reads LQKENI. Trimming removed 0 bases at V and 5 bases at J, with 7 bases between. CDR3 length equals 14 residues. CDR3 amino acids: CASSPPAGTGELFF. CDR3 nucleotide sequence: TGTGCCAGCTCACCACCTGCAGGGACCGGGGAGCTGTTTTTT.

Regarding this clone: An end of the junction does not agree with germline; a read error may underlie this. The V gene is TRBV6-1, the J gene TRBJ1-2, with 9 bases that match TRBD1. Per germline, CDR1 MNHNS and CDR2 SASEGT. The CDR3 is made up of 14 amino acids. CDR3 DNA sequence: TGTGCCAGCAGGGAAGACAGGGGGGCCGATGGCTACACCTTC. Translating it yields CASREDRGADGYTF.

This clone showed up just a few times. This sequence joins TRBV4-2 and TRBJ1-2; 7 bases are shared with TRBD1. Germline CDR1 reads LGHNA; CDR2 reads YNFKEQ. Trimming removed 4 bases from V and 0 bases from J; junction bases left unmatched: 8. This CDR3 spans 16 amino acids. CDR3 sequence (DNA): TGTGCCAGCAGCCTCCGGGACAGCACCTCTAACTATGGCTACACCTTC. It encodes CASSLRDSTSNYGYTF.

This clone was seen a handful of times. V is TRBV6-1 and J is TRBJ1-2; D gene unclear. The germline CDR1 and CDR2 sequences are MNHNS and SASEGT. V gave up 2 bases and J gave up 7 bases, with 11 bases separating them. This CDR3 is 13 amino acids long. The CDR3, as DNA: TGTGCCAGCAGTGAATCCGGGGTAGGTGGCTACACCTTC. Amino acids: CASSESGVGGYTF.

This clone occurred a few times. The chain carries TRBV6-1 and TRBJ2-7; a weak D match, TRBD1 (7 bases). This CDR3 spans 14 amino acids. Germline V gives CDR1 MNHNS, CDR2 SASEGT. V lost 6 bases, J lost 0 bases, and 12 bases lay in between. The CDR3 here is CASRRQGLSYEQYF. CDR3 DNA sequence: TGTGCCAGCAGGCGACAGGGACTCTCCTACGAGCAGTACTTC.

V usage is TRBV2 and J usage is TRBJ2-7; D remains ambiguous. Trimming took off 6 bases at V and 7 bases at J, with 19 bases between the two ends. This CDR3 has 14 residues. Germline V lookup: CDR1 SNHLY, CDR2 FYNNEI. CDR3 DNA: TGTGCCAGCAGCGTAGACAAGGTGGTGGGAGAGCAGTACTTC. This sequence encodes CASSVDKVVGEQYF.

Concerning this clone itself: The sample carries other DNA sequences with the same CDR3. The chain carries TRBV7-2 and TRBJ2-5; 9 bases line up with TRBD2. V shed 1 base and J 2 bases; nucleotides not matched to a gene: 2. The CDR3 is 15 residues long. CDR1 is SGHTA and CDR2 is FQGNSA in the germline V gene. CDR3 sequence (DNA): TGTGCCAGCAGCTTAGGGCTAGCGGGGCAAGAGACCCAGTACTTC. It yields the protein CASSLGLAGQETQYF.

The chain couples TRBV19 to TRBJ1-5; no firm D call. CDR3 size: 15 residues. Germline loops: CDR1 LNHDA, CDR2 SQIVND (reference sequence). The V end lost 6 bases, the J end lost 2 bases, and 14 bases lay between the germline ends. CDR3 in amino acids: CASRVMGRGNQPQHF. The CDR3 DNA follows: TGTGCCAGTAGAGTTATGGGTCGGGGCAATCAGCCCCAGCATTTT.

The gene calls are TRBV5-4 and TRBJ2-1; 10 bases fit TRBD1. V gave up 0 bases and J gave up 4 bases; unmatched junction bases: 4. The CDR3 consists of 16 residues. The germline V gene has CDR1 SGHNT and CDR2 YYREEE (reference sequence). The CDR3 spells CASSLAGTGVYNEQFF. DNA of the CDR3: TGTGCCAGCAGCTTGGCCGGGACAGGGGTATACAATGAGCAGTTCTTC.

The chain links TRBV19 to TRBJ2-1; the D is unclear. Trimming cost V 10 bases and J 7 bases, with 11 bases left between them. This CDR3 comprises 11 residues. Germline assignment: CDR1 LNHDA and CDR2 SQIVND (reference sequence). CDR3 DNA sequence: TGTGCCACTCTTTACGCGAATGAGCAGTTCTTC. Translating it yields CATLYANEQFF.

The chain is built from TRBV5-8 and TRBJ2-7, with TRBD2 as a possible D gene (5 bases). V dropped 0 bases and J dropped 2 bases, with 9 bases sitting between them. The CDR3 extends over 14 amino acids. The V gene's germline CDR1 is SGHTS and CDR2 YDEGEE. DNA for the CDR3: TGTGCCAGCAGCTTGGGGCGGGCGCCCTACGAGCAGTACTTC. It encodes CASSLGRAPYEQYF.

With regard to this clone: A junction end diverges from the germline sequence, so it may reflect a read error. V is TRBV7-7 and J is TRBJ1-3; TRBD1 matches at 7 bases. The CDR3 spans 15 residues. Germline lookup yields CDR1 SSHAT and CDR2 FNYEAQ (reference sequence). The CDR3: CASSQLQGPGNTIYF. The CDR3 DNA reads as TGTGCTAGCAGTCAACTACAGGGGCCTGGAAACACCATATATTTT. Looking up the rest from reference TRBV7-7 and TRBJ1-3 gives the full variable domain: GAGVSQSPRYKVTKRGQDVTLRCDPISSHATLYWYQQALGQGPEFLTYFNYEAQPDKSGLPSDRFSAERPEGSISTLTIQRTEQRDSAMYRCASSQLQGPGNTIYFGEGSWLTVV.

The J gene is TRBJ1-5, the V gene TRBV7-9, with a weak D call TRBD1 (5 bases). Germline lookup yields CDR1 SEHNR and CDR2 FQNEAQ (reference sequence). CDR3 length: 15 residues. Trimming left V 3 bases short and J 2 bases short, with 11 bases between. Here the CDR3 DNA reads TGTGCCAGCAGCTTGCTGGGGGAAGGCAATCAGCCCCAGCATTTT. It specifies CASSLLGEGNQPQHF. Supplemented by reference TRBV7-9 and TRBJ1-5, the full variable domain reads DTGVSQNPRHKITKRGQNVTFRCDPISEHNRLYWYRQTLGQGPEFLTYFQNEAQLEKSRLLSDRFSAERPKGSFSTLEIQRTEQGDSAMYLCASSLLGEGNQPQHFGDGTRLSIL.

This clone was picked up one time. The chain links TRBV19 to TRBJ2-1, with D possibly matching TRBD2 (5 bases). Germline lookup yields CDR1 LNHDA and CDR2 SQIVND (reference sequence). V dropped 5 bases and J dropped 4 bases, with 27 bases sitting between them. The CDR3 spans 19 residues. CDR3 DNA sequence: TGTGCCAGTAGTTTACCGTCCACCTTGGACGGGAAATGGTACAATGAGCAGTTCTTC. Amino acid sequence: CASSLPSTLDGKWYNEQFF.

The genes are TRBV7-9 and TRBJ2-1; D call uncertain. V was trimmed by 0 bases and J by 2 bases, leaving 14 bases between them. The CDR3 extends over 17 amino acids. Germline CDR1 is SEHNR and CDR2 is FQNEAQ (reference sequence). CDR3 region: CASSLAPAAFTYNEQFF. The CDR3 coding sequence is TGTGCCAGCAGCTTAGCCCCCGCGGCGTTCACCTACAATGAGCAGTTCTTC.

CDR3 residues: CASSPGYYEQYF. The CDR3 coding sequence is TGTGCCAGCAGCCCCGGTTACTACGAGCAGTACTTC. The chain has TRBV11-1 and TRBJ2-7; no clear D. The V end lost 5 bases, the J end lost 3 bases, and 8 bases lay between the germline ends. CDR1 is SGHAT, CDR2 FQDESV, per germline (reference sequence). The CDR3 spans 12 residues.

The gene calls are TRBV6-1 and TRBJ1-2; 8 positions agree with TRBD1. This CDR3 has 16 amino acids. V was clipped by 0 bases and J by 4 bases; unmatched bases: 7. The germline V gene encodes CDR1 MNHNS and CDR2 SASEGT. The CDR3, as DNA: TGTGCCAGCAGTGAAGCCCAGGGGGCCTTGGGCTATGGCTACACCTTC. Amino acids: CASSEAQGALGYGYTF.

The chain carries TRBV5-6 and TRBJ2-1; D is unclear. The CDR3 spans 13 residues. Germline V gene lookup returns CDR1 SGHDT and CDR2 YYEEEE. With 4 bases removed from V and 2 bases from J, the gap between germline ends came to 7 bases. The CDR3 loop is CASSPGTYNEQFF. CDR3 nucleotide sequence: TGTGCCAGCAGCCCGGGCACCTACAATGAGCAGTTCTTC.

V is TRBV6-6 and J is TRBJ2-5; 8 nucleotides match TRBD1. The tail of the sequence fits TRBJ2-7 better, so the J call may be wrong. From germline, CDR1 is MNHNY and CDR2 SVGAGI (reference sequence). The CDR3 extends over 15 amino acids. CDR3: CASSKPGQVPYEQYF. The CDR3 DNA reads as TGTGCCAGCAGTAAACCGGGACAGGTTCCGTACGAGCAGTACTTC.

This chain joins TRBV18 and TRBJ2-3; 8 nucleotides line up with TRBD1. The CDR3 runs 16 residues. Unmatched junction bases numbered 7, after V lost 0 bases and J lost 5 bases. In germline, CDR1 is KGHSH, CDR2 LQKENI. CDR3: CASSPPDRGGIDTQYF. Written as DNA, the CDR3 is TGTGCCAGCTCACCACCAGACAGGGGCGGTATAGATACGCAGTATTTT.